The present T cell receptor beta chain was sequenced within a study of shared clonotypes between healthy human individuals. The CDR3 is made up of 11 amino acids. The germline V gene has CDR1 SQVTM and CDR2 ANQGSEA. V was clipped by 4 bases and J by 5 bases, with 8 bases between them. The repertoire was sequenced with immunoSEQ multiplex PCR; TCRdb's copy has only in-frame clones and lacks some. The top ten clones hold about 1.8% of a sample with about 660,000 clones, less than 85% of them seen once. Note on this clone: Its antigen is undetermined.

General study results and limits: Of the naive CD4 clonotypes, roughly 5.5% were shared across a handful of donors.

A CD45RA-negative memory subset and a CD45RA+ naive subset were separated from the CD4+ cells. The TCR was taken from a woman aged 25 to 39 in good health. The J gene is TRBJ1-2, the V gene TRBV29-1; D gene uncertain. Sequencing was performed on memory CD4+ T cells sorted from blood. Indicated subset: CD45RA-negative fraction. The CDR3 protein is CSVGEQYGYTF. CDR3 coding DNA: TGCAGCGTTGGGGAGCAGTATGGCTACACCTTC. Full variable domain (missing parts from reference TRBV29-1 and TRBJ1-2): SAVISQKPSRDICQRGTSLTIQCQVDSQVTMMFWYRQQPGQSLTLIATANQGSEATYESGFVIDKFPISRPNLTFSTLTVSNMSPEDSSIYLCSVGEQYGYTFGSGTRLTVV.